This T cell receptor beta chain was sequenced during a study of cytomegalovirus exposure and HLA in healthy donors. In the PCR, 60 Vbeta and 13 Jbeta primers were used. Clones were sequenced by immunoSEQ multiplex PCR, and TCRdb holds only the in-frame ones, with some missing. The sample holds about 180,000 clones; around 78% are singletons and the top ten take under 2%. Germline V gives CDR1 SGHTS, CDR2 YDEGEE. CDR3 size: 17 residues. Trimming removed 3 bases from V and 0 bases from J; junction bases left unmatched: 6. The chain uses TRBV5-8 and TRBJ2-5; TRBD2 aligns across 12 bases. This TCR was sampled from a man younger than 30 in good health and CMV-seronegative. Sequences were obtained from PBMCs. The CDR3 is CASSSSTSGGYQETQYF. DNA of the CDR3: TGTGCCAGCAGCTCCTCGACTAGCGGGGGTTACCAAGAGACCCAGTACTTC. Combining the CDR3 with reference TRBV5-8 and TRBJ2-5 gives the whole variable domain EAGVTQSPTHLIKTRGQQATLRCSPISGHTSVYWYQQALGLGLQFLLWYDEGEERNRGNFPPRFSGRQFPNYSSELNVNALELEDSALYLCASSSSTSGGYQETQYFGPGTRLLVL.